Shown below are 32 T cell receptor beta chains from a single sample sequenced in a study of blood T cell repertoires in COVID-19. Assay used: immunoSEQ multiplex PCR; TCRdb lists only in-frame clones, some missing. The sample holds over 600,000 clones, 85% to 90% seen once. Material for sequencing was peripheral blood. All receptors derive from a woman aged 18 to 35 with acute or convalescent COVID-19.

The chain joins TRBV5-1 to TRBJ1-1; D is unclear. The CDR3 is made up of 14 amino acids. V shed 1 base and J shed 1 base, with 8 bases lying between them. The V gene's germline CDR1 is SGHRS and CDR2 YFSETQ. CDR3 sequence reads: CASSLSQRNTEAFF. The CDR3, as DNA: TGCGCCAGCAGCTTGTCACAGAGGAACACTGAAGCTTTCTTT.

The J gene is TRBJ1-2, the V gene TRBV2; no clear D. Trimming stripped 3 bases from V and 1 base from J, with 12 bases between. This CDR3 has 15 residues. CDR1 is SNHLY and CDR2 is FYNNEI in the germline V gene. For the CDR3, the DNA is TGTGCCAGCAGTGAGACCAGCGTTATTAACTATGGCTACACCTTC. Translation: CASSETSVINYGYTF.

V usage is TRBV2 and J usage is TRBJ1-5; D unclear. V gave up 4 bases and J gave up 0 bases, with 4 bases separating them. This CDR3 is built from 13 residues. The germline CDR1 and CDR2 sequences are SNHLY and FYNNEI. The CDR3 loop reads CASSAVSNQPQHF. For the CDR3, the DNA is TGTGCCAGCAGTGCAGTTAGCAATCAGCCCCAGCATTTT.

This clone was recorded once. The J gene is TRBJ2-1, the V gene TRBV9; 9 bases fit TRBD2. Germline values: CDR1 SGDLS, CDR2 YYNGEE. The CDR3 contains 14 residues. Germline trimming cut 1 base from V and 8 bases from J; bases unmatched to any gene: 4. The DNA for the CDR3 is TGTGCCAGCAGCGTATCGAGCGGGGGGTATGAGCAGTTCTTC. This encodes CASSVSSGGYEQFF.

Written as DNA, the CDR3 is TGTGCCAGCAGCCAAGGACAGGGACCCTACGAGCAGTACTTC. This translates into CASSQGQGPYEQYF. The chain carries TRBV7-2 and TRBJ2-7; the match to TRBD1 covers 8 bases. CDR3 length equals 14 residues. V lost 5 bases and J lost 2; bases outside the gene matches: 5. Germline V lookup: CDR1 SGHTA, CDR2 FQGNSA.

J is TRBJ2-3 and V is TRBV30; possible D gene TRBD2, 5 bases. The CDR3 has 13 residues. Germline V gene sequence: CDR1 GTSNPN, CDR2 SVGIG (reference sequence). Between the trimmed V and J ends, which lost 2 bases and 2 bases, there was a span of 8 bases. CDR3 DNA: TGTGCCTGGAGTAGCGGCAACACAGATACGCAGTATTTT. This encodes CAWSSGNTDTQYF.

This chain connects TRBV27 to TRBJ2-1, with 10 bases lining up with TRBD1. The V and J ends lost 5 bases and 7 bases, in that order; junction bases with no gene match: 5. CDR1 and CDR2 from the germline V gene are MNHEY and SMNVEV (reference sequence). CDR3 length: 14 residues. CDR3 loop: CASSNAGQGNEQFF. CDR3 nucleotide sequence: TGTGCCAGCAGTAACGCGGGACAGGGGAATGAGCAGTTCTTC.

V and J are TRBV4-1 and TRBJ2-7; D is possibly TRBD1 (5 bases). V shed 6 bases and J shed 10 bases, with 13 bases lying between them. From germline, CDR1 is MGHRA and CDR2 YSYEKL. The CDR3 totals 11 residues. The DNA of the CDR3 is TGCGCCAGCAGACAGGATTACAAACAGTACTTC. Translation: CASRQDYKQYF.

V usage is TRBV7-9 and J usage is TRBJ1-4; D gene ambiguous. CDR1 is SEHNR and CDR2 is FQNEAQ in the germline V gene (reference sequence). V dropped 2 bases and J dropped 8 bases, with 12 bases sitting between them. The CDR3 spans 14 residues. The CDR3 nucleotides read TGTGCCAGCAGCTTATTGGAGCGGGGAGAAAAACTGTTTTTT. Protein product: CASSLLERGEKLFF. The full variable domain, with the rest looked up from reference TRBV7-9 and TRBJ1-4, is DTGVSQNPRHKITKRGQNVTFRCDPISEHNRLYWYRQTLGQGPEFLTYFQNEAQLEKSRLLSDRFSAERPKGSFSTLEIQRTEQGDSAMYLCASSLLERGEKLFFGSGTQLSVL.

The chain carries TRBV3-1 (or the pseudogene TRBV3-2) and TRBJ2-2; 7 bases align to TRBD1. After removal of 0 bases from V and 7 bases from J, the junction contained 5 bases not matched to a gene. Germline CDR1 LGHDT, CDR2 YNNKEL (reference sequence). The CDR3 covers 15 residues. CDR3 in amino acids: CASSQEGGRIGELFF. Written as DNA, the CDR3 is TGTGCCAGCAGCCAAGAAGGGGGCCGTATCGGGGAGCTGTTTTTT.

The rearrangement links TRBV7-2 to TRBJ2-2; D is possibly TRBD1 (5 bases). The CDR3 runs 13 residues. The V gene lost 11 bases and the J gene lost 6 bases, with 16 bases spanning the gap. Germline assignment: CDR1 SGHTA and CDR2 FQGNSA. This CDR3 reads CARHQDIAGELFF. The CDR3 region has the DNA TGTGCCCGACATCAGGACATTGCCGGGGAGCTGTTTTTT.

J is TRBJ2-1 and V is TRBV30; 8 bases map to TRBD1. CDR3 size: 15 residues. From germline, CDR1 is GTSNPN and CDR2 SVGIG (reference sequence). V gave up 2 bases and J gave up 8 bases; unmatched junction bases: 11. This chain's CDR3 is CAWSIGQGGKDEQFF. CDR3 coding DNA: TGTGCCTGGAGTATTGGACAGGGAGGTAAAGATGAGCAGTTCTTC.

J is TRBJ1-2 and V is TRBV10-2; the match to TRBD1 covers 7 bases. The trim removed 0 bases at V and 7 bases at J, leaving 11 bases unmatched. In germline, CDR1 is WSHSY, CDR2 SAAADI. CDR3 length: 16 amino acids. CDR3 sequence reads: CASSESFSINRGGYTF. The CDR3 bases are TGCGCCAGCAGTGAGTCTTTTTCCATTAACAGGGGTGGCTACACCTTC.

The chain couples TRBV19 to TRBJ2-2; 9 nucleotides agree with TRBD1. This CDR3 comprises 16 residues. V shed 7 bases, J shed 5 bases, and the junction held 11 bases outside the gene matches. From germline, CDR1 is LNHDA and CDR2 SQIVND (reference sequence). CDR3 protein: CASKEGGTGKTGELFF. The CDR3 bases are TGTGCCAGTAAAGAAGGAGGGACAGGGAAGACCGGGGAGCTGTTTTTT.

The chain has TRBV4-2 and TRBJ1-3; D gene ambiguous. The germline V and J ends were trimmed by 0 bases and 0 bases, with 18 bases remaining between them. The CDR3 is 19 amino acids. Germline V gene sequence: CDR1 LGHNA, CDR2 YNFKEQ. CDR3 region: CASSQDRAWWETSGNTIYF. CDR3 coding DNA: TGTGCCAGCAGCCAAGATAGGGCATGGTGGGAGACCTCTGGAAACACCATATATTTT.

V usage is TRBV5-3 and J usage is TRBJ1-5; D unresolved. TRBV5-3 is placed among ORFs of uncertain function. CDR3 length: 16 amino acids. Trimming took 4 bases from V and 2 from J, leaving 16 bases between them. The CDR3 coding sequence is TGTGCCAGAAGCCTCAGAGGTCGAAACGGCAATCAGCCCCAGCATTTT. This encodes CARSLRGRNGNQPQHF.

The gene calls are TRBV7-3 and TRBJ2-5, with TRBD2 identical over 16 bases. Germline CDR1 reads SGHTA; CDR2 reads FQGTGA. V lost 5 bases and J lost 5; bases outside the gene matches: 11. The CDR3 is made up of 18 amino acids. The CDR3 loop reads CASSPGPGTSGGAETQYF. The CDR3 DNA follows: TGTGCCAGCAGCCCCGGCCCCGGGACTAGCGGGGGGGCCGAGACCCAGTACTTC.

This clone was seen just once. The chain employs TRBV7-8 and TRBJ1-2, with 10 bases lining up with TRBD1. Germline V CDR1 and CDR2: SGHVS, FQNEAQ. The CDR3 runs to 15 residues. The ends lost 0 bases at V and 7 bases at J; junction bases unmatched: 5. The CDR3 loop is CASSLATGGMAGYTF. Here the CDR3 DNA reads TGTGCCAGCAGCTTAGCGACAGGGGGCATGGCTGGCTACACCTTC.

This rearrangement joins TRBV5-6 to TRBJ2-5; TRBD2 agrees at 12 bases. Germline V lookup: CDR1 SGHDT, CDR2 YYEEEE. The length of the CDR3 is 15 residues. J gave up 2 bases and V 1 base, and 0 bases lay outside the gene matches. The CDR3 region is CASSLLAGGQETQYF. For the CDR3, the DNA is TGTGCCAGCAGCTTGCTAGCGGGGGGGCAAGAGACCCAGTACTTC.

The CDR3 region has the DNA TGTGCCAGCAGCGGGACGACAGGGCCTGGAAACACCATATATTTT. Residues: CASSGTTGPGNTIYF. V is TRBV9 and J is TRBJ1-3, with TRBD1 matching 7 bases. This CDR3 contains 15 residues. V shed 3 bases and J 2 bases; nucleotides not matched to a gene: 5. The germline V gene encodes CDR1 SGDLS and CDR2 YYNGEE.

The V gene is TRBV12-3 or TRBV12-4, the J gene TRBJ1-2; D might be TRBD1 (6 bases). CDR3 length equals 12 residues. Trimming cost V 8 bases and J 3 bases, with 10 bases left between them. CDR3 region: CASAGAYYGYTF. The DNA of the CDR3 is TGTGCCAGCGCGGGGGCTTACTATGGCTACACCTTC.

The rearrangement uses TRBV4-2 and TRBJ2-7; D gene unclear. This CDR3 contains 11 residues. Trimming shortened V by 0 bases and J by 6 bases, and 3 bases separated the two germline ends. Germline CDR1 reads LGHNA; CDR2 reads YNFKEQ. Here the CDR3 DNA reads TGTGCCAGCAGCCAAGACGGCGAGCAGTACTTC. Translation gives CASSQDGEQYF.

V gene TRBV27 combines with J gene TRBJ2-7, with 7 bases identical to TRBD2. Germline trimming cut 6 bases from V and 0 bases from J; bases unmatched to any gene: 5. Germline V gene data show CDR1 as MNHEY and CDR2 as SMNVEV (reference sequence). The CDR3 runs 14 residues. The CDR3 DNA reads as TGTGCCAGCAGGAGCGGGACTGACTCCTACGAGCAGTACTTC. Amino acid sequence: CASRSGTDSYEQYF.

J is TRBJ2-3 and V is TRBV5-4; D might be TRBD1 (5 bases). Per the germline V gene, CDR1 is SGHNT and CDR2 is YYREEE (reference sequence). Trimming shortened V by 3 bases and J by 1 base, and 12 bases separated the two germline ends. This CDR3 spans 15 amino acids. The CDR3: CASSYLPTGTDTQYF. DNA for the CDR3: TGTGCCAGCAGCTACCTGCCGACAGGCACAGATACGCAGTATTTT.

This clone was detected only once. The chain uses TRBV5-5 and TRBJ2-2; the D gene is possibly TRBD1 (5 bases). This CDR3 spans 18 amino acids. Trimming pared 2 bases from V and 1 base from J, leaving 18 bases between. CDR1 is SGHKS, CDR2 YYEKEE, per germline (reference sequence). DNA for the CDR3: TGTGCCAGCAGCTTCTTATCCCAGATAACAGGGAACACCGGGGAGCTGTTTTTT. It codes for CASSFLSQITGNTGELFF.

This clone has only a few counts. The chain carries TRBV6-2 or TRBV6-3 and TRBJ1-5; D call uncertain. Germline CDR1 reads MNHEY; CDR2 reads SVGEGT. This CDR3 contains 13 residues. V lost 7 bases to trimming and J lost 4 bases, with 11 bases between them. The CDR3 loop reads CASTPRWNQPQHF. The CDR3 region has the DNA TGTGCCAGCACCCCCCGGTGGAATCAGCCCCAGCATTTT.

The chain carries TRBV2 and TRBJ2-1; 9 bases line up with TRBD2. The CDR3 length is 15 residues. The J segment lost 4 bases and the V segment lost 7 bases, leaving 8 bases of the junction unmatched. In germline, CDR1 is SNHLY, CDR2 FYNNEI. CDR3 protein: CASTFSGGGYNEQFF. The CDR3 bases are TGTGCCAGCACCTTTAGCGGGGGCGGGTACAATGAGCAGTTCTTC.

The chain carries TRBV2 and TRBJ1-4; 7 nucleotides match TRBD1. CDR3 size: 14 residues. Germline trimming cut 9 bases from V and 7 bases from J; bases unmatched to any gene: 11. Germline CDR1 is SNHLY and CDR2 is FYNNEI. The chain's CDR3 is CASNSRTGGEKLFF. DNA of the CDR3: TGTGCCAGTAACTCTAGGACAGGTGGTGAAAAACTGTTTTTT. The whole variable domain, filled in from reference TRBV2 and TRBJ1-4, reads EPEVTQTPSHQVTQMGQEVILRCVPISNHLYFYWYRQILGQKVEFLVSFYNNEISEKSEIFDDQFSVERPDGSNFTLKIRSTKLEDSAMYFCASNSRTGGEKLFFGSGTQLSVL.

This chain connects TRBV6-5 to TRBJ1-2; no clear D. The germline V gene has CDR1 MNHEY and CDR2 SVGAGI. V lost 0 bases, J lost 0 bases, and 8 bases lay in between. CDR3 length: 15 residues. CDR3 in amino acids: CASSYSRGANYGYTF. DNA of the CDR3: TGTGCCAGCAGTTACTCGCGAGGTGCTAACTATGGCTACACCTTC.

The chain couples TRBV9 to TRBJ1-4, with D uncertain. This CDR3 is 14 amino acids long. Looked up from germline, CDR1 is SGDLS and CDR2 is YYNGEE. Trimming shortened V by 3 bases and J by 4 bases, and 10 bases separated the two germline ends. Written as DNA, the CDR3 is TGTGCCAGCAGCGAAAGCGGAATTAATGAAAAACTGTTTTTT. Its translation is CASSESGINEKLFF.

Written as DNA, the CDR3 is TGTGCCAGCAGCTTATGGGCCGGGACAGAGAACACTGAAGCTTTCTTT. This translates into CASSLWAGTENTEAFF. This rearrangement joins TRBV11-2 to TRBJ1-1; 7 bases are shared with TRBD1. The V gene end was trimmed by 2 bases and the J gene end by 1 base; junction bases not matched to a gene: 7. The CDR3 runs 16 residues. Looked up from germline, CDR1 is SGHAT and CDR2 is FQNNGV.

The CDR3 nucleotides are TGTGCCAGCAGCGCCTCAGGGGGCTCGATCTATGGCTACACCTTC. Protein sequence: CASSASGGSIYGYTF. This rearrangement joins TRBV7-9 to TRBJ1-2; TRBD1 matches 8 bases. The CDR3 totals 15 residues. V lost 5 bases and J lost 4; bases outside the gene matches: 9. Germline V gene lookup returns CDR1 SEHNR and CDR2 FQNEAQ (reference sequence).